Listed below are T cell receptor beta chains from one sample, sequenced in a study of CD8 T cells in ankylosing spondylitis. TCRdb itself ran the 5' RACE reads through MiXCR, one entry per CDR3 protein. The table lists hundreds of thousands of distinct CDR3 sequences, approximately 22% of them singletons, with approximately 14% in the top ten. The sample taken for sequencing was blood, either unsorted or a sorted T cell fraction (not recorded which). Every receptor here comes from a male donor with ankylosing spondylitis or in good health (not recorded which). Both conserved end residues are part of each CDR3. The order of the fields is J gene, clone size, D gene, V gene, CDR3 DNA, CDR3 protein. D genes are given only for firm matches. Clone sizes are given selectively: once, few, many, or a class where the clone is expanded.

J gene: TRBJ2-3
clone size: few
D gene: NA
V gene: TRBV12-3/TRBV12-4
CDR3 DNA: TGTGCCAGCAGGTACACAGGGCGGGGGACAGATACGCAGTATTTT
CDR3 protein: CASRYTGRGTDTQYF

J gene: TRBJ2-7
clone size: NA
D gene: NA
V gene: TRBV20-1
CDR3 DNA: TGCAGTGCACATTTGTTGAGCGGATTCGGGCAGTACTTC
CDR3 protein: CSAHLLSGFGQYF

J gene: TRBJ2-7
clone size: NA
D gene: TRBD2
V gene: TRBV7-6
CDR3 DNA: TGTGCCAGCAGCTTAGGGCCAGCGGGGGGTGAATACGAGCAGTACTTC
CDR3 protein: CASSLGPAGGEYEQYF

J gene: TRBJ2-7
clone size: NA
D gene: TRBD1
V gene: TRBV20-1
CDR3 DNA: TGCAGTGCTAGAGTCGGGACAGGAGACTACGAGCAGTACTTC
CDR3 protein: CSARVGTGDYEQYF

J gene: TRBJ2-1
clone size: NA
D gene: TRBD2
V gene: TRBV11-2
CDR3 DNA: TGTGCCAGCAGCTTAGGAGGAGCGGGGGGGTTCAGCTCCTACAATGAGCAGTTCTTC
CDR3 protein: CASSLGGAGGFSSYNEQFF

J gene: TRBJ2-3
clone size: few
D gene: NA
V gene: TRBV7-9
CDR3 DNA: TGTGCCAGCAGCTTAATACGGAAGTCCACAGATACGCAGTATTTT
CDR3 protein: CASSLIRKSTDTQYF

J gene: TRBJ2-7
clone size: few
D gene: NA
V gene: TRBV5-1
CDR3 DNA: TGCGCCAGCAGCTTGGTCCCAGGGAACTACGAGCAGTACTTC
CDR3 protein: CASSLVPGNYEQYF

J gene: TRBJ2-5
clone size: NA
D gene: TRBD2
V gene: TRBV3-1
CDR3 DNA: TGTGCCAGCAGCCAAGAATACGGGGGGGCGGGGGAGACCCAGTACTTC
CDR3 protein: CASSQEYGGAGETQYF

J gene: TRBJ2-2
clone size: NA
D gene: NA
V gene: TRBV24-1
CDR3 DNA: TGTGCCACCAGTGATTTACGCACCGGGGAGCTGTTTTTT
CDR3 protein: CATSDLRTGELFF

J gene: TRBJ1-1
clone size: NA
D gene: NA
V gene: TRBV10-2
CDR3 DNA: TGCGCCAGCAGTGATGGGCGTGAAGCTTTCTTT
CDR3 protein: CASSDGREAFF

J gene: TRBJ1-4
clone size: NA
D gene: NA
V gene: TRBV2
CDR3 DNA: TGTGCCAGACTGGACAGCCCTAATGAAAAACTGTTTTTT
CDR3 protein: CARLDSPNEKLFF

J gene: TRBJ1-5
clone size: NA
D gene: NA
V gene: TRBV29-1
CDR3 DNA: TGCAGCGTTGAAGGGGCCTTTAGCAATCAGCCCCAGCATTTT
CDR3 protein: CSVEGAFSNQPQHF

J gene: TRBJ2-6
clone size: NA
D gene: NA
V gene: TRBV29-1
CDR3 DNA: TGCAGCGTAACAGGGTCTGGGGCCAACGTCCTGACTTTC
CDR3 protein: CSVTGSGANVLTF

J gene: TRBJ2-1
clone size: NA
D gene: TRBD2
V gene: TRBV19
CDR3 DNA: TGTGCCAGTAGTATCTCGCTAGCGGCCTACAATGAGCAGTTCTTC
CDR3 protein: CASSISLAAYNEQFF

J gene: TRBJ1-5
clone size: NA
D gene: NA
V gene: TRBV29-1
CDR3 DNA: TGCAGCGTTGACGTAGGAGGCAATCAGCCCCAGCATTTT
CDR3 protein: CSVDVGGNQPQHF

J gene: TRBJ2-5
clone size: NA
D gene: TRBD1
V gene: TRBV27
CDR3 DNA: TGTGCCAGCACCACACAGGGGGCATGGGGGACCCAGTACTTC
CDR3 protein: CASTTQGAWGTQYF